This entry describes one T cell receptor (beta chain). Looked up from germline, CDR1 is SNHLY and CDR2 is FYNNEI. The CDR3 has 12 amino acids. The V and J ends lost 7 bases and 5 bases, in that order; junction bases with no gene match: 4. The data stem from a study of blood T cell repertoires in COVID-19. Study in general: T cells, B-cell-depleted T cells, or PBMCs provided the cDNA or gDNA that served as material.

Here immunoSEQ multiplex PCR was the method, and the copy in TCRdb shows in-frame clones only, minus some. The sample gives some 200,000 clones, around 87% of which show up once; roughly 2.5% is in the top ten. This receptor was taken from a man aged 35 to 55 with active or convalescent COVID-19. The source material was peripheral blood. The rearrangement uses TRBV2 and TRBJ1-2; 7 nucleotides line up with TRBD1. The CDR3 DNA reads as TGTGCCAGCACGAGGGACAGTTATGGCTACACCTTC. It is translated as CASTRDSYGYTF.